Listed below are T cell receptor beta chains from one sample, sequenced in a study of technical replicates of blood from a few donors. The data were produced by immunoSEQ multiplex PCR, yet TCRdb's version contains in-frame clones alone and is incomplete. The profile shows tens of thousands of clones, around 86% of them singletons. The material sequenced was PBMCs. These receptors originate from a human donor in good health. Some clones in this sample may be carry-over from other donors' samples. Each CDR3 is given with its conserved first and last residue.

v_gene	CDR3aa
TRBV4-3	CASSQEGGTKNIQYF
TRBV5-6	CASSLLGYEQYF
TRBV4-3	CASSQEPHSDTSTDTQYF
TRBV4-3	CASSQDWGGTEAFF
TRBV5-8	CASSSSGHSNYGYTF
TRBV6-5	CASSRSTGFYSPLHF
TRBV5-4	CASNPDRANYGYTF
TRBV6-1	CASVEDGTGWRQYF
TRBV19	CASTTSGRAGEETQYF
TRBV19	CASAGLARNEQFF
TRBV7-3	CASRRGLAGVRGQETQYF
TRBV5-1	CASSVGQGVWNTEAFF
TRBV2	CASNQEMGNYGYTF
TRBV11-3	CASSPGTSGRAPNTGELFF
TRBV20-1	CSAGQKETQYF
TRBV15	CATSETRGSTDTQYF
TRBV7-2	CASSPRGRNTEAFF
TRBV27	CASSPWTSGDNEQFF
TRBV29-1	CSGGDRGGVYGYTF
TRBV5-1	CASSLASQGYEQYF
TRBV29-1	CSEETANTDTQYF
TRBV4-2	CASSNTLAGESDTQYF
TRBV5-5	CASSTQLNYGYTF
TRBV11-2	CASSASSSGNTIYF
TRBV18	CASSPPNSRASGNTIYF
TRBV9	CASRPAPTANTEAFF
TRBV6-6	CASHPGGDLRYF
TRBV30	CAWSVLVGRTEAFF
TRBV5-1	CASSEGTFQTQYF
TRBV11-2	CASSLDRDTEAFF
TRBV30	CAWSGTGALGEKLFF
TRBV11-2	CASSLQGDYGYTF
TRBV19	CASSAFHDRRNEQFF
TRBV29-1	CSVGLAGNEQYF
TRBV5-4	CASSLAPGEGVGELFF
TRBV6-1	CASSELPGTGPDTQYF
TRBV9	CASSVAQGRETQYF
TRBV21-1	CASSKASGGPANYGYTF
TRBV2	CASSEVRGRSEELFF
TRBV9	CASSVEAGLPYEQYF
TRBV7-9	CASSLGRGFGGF
TRBV5-1	CASSLAIPNTEAFF
TRBV7-3	CASSSYTDTQYF
TRBV18	CASSPPLVTQAYGYTF
TRBV5-1	CASSLLGFKNNEQFF
TRBV4-1	CASSNWDRALEGYTF
TRBV5-6	CASTEDRNTEAFF
TRBV7-7	CASSPTPPGSSYNEQFF
TRBV28	CASKMMRQGRGMMGNQPQHF
TRBV29-1	CSGKRGNEQFF
TRBV6-1	CASSEWGQDIPNEKLFF
TRBV27	CASMVSQGYQPQHF
TRBV4-1	CASSQDPGQVSYEQYF
TRBV4-2	CASSQAGTGYTEAFF
TRBV9	CASSRGETGGSPLHF
TRBV19	CASSIKTGGGGTEAFF
TRBV4-1	CASSHRQGELGNTIYF
TRBV2	CASNNDADRAGTEAFF